These 21 T cell receptor beta chains came from one sample sequenced in a study of vaccination effects on CD4 cells after COVID-19. Under the ViraFEST assay, PBMC were stimulated with viral peptide pools so that antigen-specific CD4+ T cells expanded. Sequencing was performed afterwards. The culture ran for about 10 days, and then CD4+ T cells were isolated. PCR confirmed that the person was infected with SARS-CoV-2 between March and December 2020. Profiled with immunoSEQ multiplex PCR; TCRdb holds only in-frame clones, not every one. The table has some 56,000 clones, more than 65% seen once. Their antigen targets remain unknown. The sequencing used CD4+ T cells from PBMCs cultured with HIV peptides, collected before COVID-19 vaccination. Subset noted: HIV-1 Nef peptide pool negative control/reference culture. All receptors derive from a human donor who had a prior SARS-CoV-2 infection.

The chain recombines TRBV4-3 with TRBJ2-3; D may match TRBD1 or TRBD2 (7 bases each). The V end lost 4 bases, the J end lost 6 bases, and 23 bases lay between the germline ends. Germline CDR1 and CDR2: LGHNA and YSLEER. The CDR3 length is 17 residues. Here the CDR3 reads CASSPTTAGAGQDTQYF. CDR3 DNA sequence: TGCGCCAGCAGCCCCACCACGGCGGGAGCGGGACAGGATACGCAGTATTTT.

The chain employs TRBV7-2 and TRBJ2-1; 8 bases match TRBD2. With 0 bases clipped from V and 2 bases from J, the junction kept 3 bases outside the gene matches. The CDR3 sequence is 16 residues long. The germline gives CDR1 SGHTA, CDR2 FQGNSA. The CDR3 bases are TGTGCCAGCAGCTTAGCGTCGGGAGGGGCCTACAATGAGCAGTTCTTC. This codes for CASSLASGGAYNEQFF.

The gene calls are TRBV4-1 and TRBJ1-6, with 9 positions matching TRBD1. This CDR3 region has 18 residues. Trimming took 0 bases from V and 8 from J; bases not matched to a gene: 11. Per germline, CDR1 MGHRA and CDR2 YSYEKL. CDR3 loop: CASSQESQQGAVHSPLHF. CDR3 DNA: TGCGCCAGCAGCCAAGAATCGCAACAGGGGGCTGTACATTCACCCCTCCACTTT.

This rearrangement joins TRBV2 to TRBJ2-2; 9 nucleotides match TRBD1. V dropped 6 bases and J dropped 6; count of bases not matched to a gene: 5. CDR1 is SNHLY, CDR2 FYNNEI, per germline. CDR3 length: 14 residues. The CDR3 reads CASRAGQGSGELFF. DNA of the CDR3: TGTGCCAGCAGGGCGGGACAGGGATCCGGGGAGCTGTTTTTT.

The chain recombines TRBV9 with TRBJ1-5; tentative D call: TRBD1 (5 bases). The CDR3 sequence is 15 residues long. Deletions cut 4 bases from V and 3 bases from J, with 14 bases between. Germline assignment: CDR1 SGDLS and CDR2 YYNGEE. CDR3 loop: CASSSLGGFNQPQHF. For the CDR3, the DNA is TGTGCCAGCAGCTCTCTTGGGGGTTTCAATCAGCCCCAGCATTTT.

This chain joins TRBV6-6 and TRBJ2-1, with 7 bases fitting TRBD2. The CDR3 length is 15 residues. Germline lookup yields CDR1 MNHNY and CDR2 SVGAGI (reference sequence). Trimming cost V 4 bases and J 5 bases; bases outside gene matches: 8. The CDR3 region has the DNA TGTGCCAGCAGTTTACCTCGGGGGGTCGACAATGAGCAGTTCTTC. It specifies CASSLPRGVDNEQFF.

As concerns this clone: A junction boundary mismatches the germline segment, possibly from a read error. V gene TRBV20-1 combines with J gene TRBJ2-1; D uncertain. The CDR3 consists of 13 residues. Germline assignment: CDR1 DFQATT and CDR2 SNEGSKA (reference sequence). For the CDR3, the DNA is TGCAGTGCTAGTTTGTTCTCCGACAATGAGCAGTTCTTC. Translated, it gives CSASLFSDNEQFF.

This chain uses TRBV30 with TRBJ1-2; tentatively, D is TRBD1 (5 bases). CDR3 length: 11 residues. V was pared by 8 bases and J by 6 bases, with 13 bases between. CDR1 is GTSNPN, CDR2 SVGIG, per germline (reference sequence). CDR3: CARESGDGYTF. The CDR3 nucleotides are TGTGCCCGGGAGTCGGGGGATGGCTACACCTTC.

The V and J genes are TRBV4-2 and TRBJ2-3, with 12 positions matching TRBD2. Unmatched junction bases numbered 16, after V lost 1 base and J lost 2 bases. This CDR3 comprises 21 residues. CDR1 and CDR2 from the germline V gene are LGHNA and YNFKEQ. CDR3 sequence reads: CASSQASSGGAPSSPTDTQYF. CDR3 nucleotides: TGTGCCAGCAGCCAAGCGTCTAGCGGGGGGGCCCCCTCGAGTCCCACAGATACGCAGTATTTT.

The chain has TRBV27 and TRBJ1-1, with 12 bases identical to TRBD1. The CDR3 is made up of 17 amino acids. CDR1 MNHEY and CDR2 SMNVEV come from the germline V gene (reference sequence). The V segment lost 2 bases and the J segment 4 bases; nucleotides outside the gene matches: 8. CDR3 protein: CASSLTGDRGRGTEAFF. DNA for the CDR3: TGTGCCAGCAGTTTAACCGGGGACAGGGGGCGGGGCACTGAAGCTTTCTTT.

CDR3 sequence (DNA): TGTGCCAGCAGCTTGTGGACAGGGGGGAGCTATGGCTACACCTTC. Its translation is CASSLWTGGSYGYTF. This rearrangement joins TRBV7-9 to TRBJ1-2; TRBD1 matches at 10 bases. This CDR3 has 15 residues. CDR1 and CDR2 (germline): SEHNR, FQNEAQ (reference sequence). Trimming took 3 bases from V and 4 from J; bases not matched to a gene: 5.

This chain uses TRBV30 with TRBJ2-7; 8 bases are shared with TRBD1. V trimming: 4 bases; J trimming: 2 bases; junction bases outside the gene matches: 4. The CDR3 totals 13 residues. Germline-derived CDR1 and CDR2 are GTSNPN and SVGIG (reference sequence). The CDR3 sequence is CAWKRDRPYEQYF. Here the CDR3 DNA reads TGTGCCTGGAAGAGGGACAGGCCCTACGAGCAGTACTTC.

This clone has just a few counts. The chain carries TRBV27 and TRBJ2-7; D may correspond to TRBD1 or TRBD2 (5 bases each). Germline CDR1 MNHEY, CDR2 SMNVEV (reference sequence). The CDR3 sequence is 14 residues long. Trimming removed 5 bases from V and 0 bases from J, with 11 bases in between. CDR3 bases: TGTGCCAGCAGTCGGGACGGGAACTCCTACGAGCAGTACTTC. As protein: CASSRDGNSYEQYF.

The rearrangement links TRBV6-5 to TRBJ1-5, with D maybe TRBD1 (6 bases). Trimming left V 6 bases short and J 6 bases short, with 12 bases between. Germline CDR1 MNHEY, CDR2 SVGAGI. The CDR3 spans 13 residues. The CDR3 sequence is CASREGELQPQHF. CDR3 DNA sequence: TGTGCCAGCAGAGAGGGGGAACTTCAGCCCCAGCATTTT.

This clone has a handful of counts. This chain links TRBV6-2 or TRBV6-3 with TRBJ1-2; weak D call: TRBD1 (6 bases). V was pared by 5 bases and J by 2 bases, with 9 bases between. Germline assignment: CDR1 MNHEY and CDR2 SVGEGT. The length of the CDR3 is 13 residues. In nucleotides, the CDR3 is TGTGCCAGCAGTCGACAGGCGAACTATGGCTACACCTTC. It specifies CASSRQANYGYTF.

This chain uses TRBV5-6 with TRBJ1-5; D gene unclear. Trimming took 2 bases from V and 7 from J, leaving 10 bases between them. Germline CDR1 SGHDT, CDR2 YYEEEE. CDR3 size: 13 residues. The CDR3 DNA reads as TGTGCCAGCAGCTTAATAGGAGGCCAGCCCCAGCATTTT. Encoded protein: CASSLIGGQPQHF.

This clone was recorded a few times. The rearrangement links TRBV5-1 to TRBJ2-2, with 8 bases that match TRBD1. V was clipped by 4 bases and J by 1 base; unmatched bases: 3. The CDR3 totals 15 residues. CDR1 SGHRS and CDR2 YFSETQ come from the germline V gene. CDR3 protein: CASSPGTGNTGELFF. The CDR3, as DNA: TGCGCCAGCAGCCCCGGGACAGGGAACACCGGGGAGCTGTTTTTT.

This chain links TRBV7-9 with TRBJ2-7; 8 bases line up with TRBD1. The CDR3 runs 15 residues. After removal of 2 bases from V and 4 bases from J, the junction contained 7 bases not matched to a gene. Germline CDR1 SEHNR, CDR2 FQNEAQ (reference sequence). CDR3: CASSLLRQGSYEQYF. In DNA, the CDR3 is TGTGCCAGCAGCTTATTGCGACAGGGGAGTTACGAGCAGTACTTC.

This clone was seen more than once but under ten times. The chain combines TRBV19 with TRBJ1-5; tentatively, D is TRBD1 (5 bases). V was shortened by 7 bases and J by 3 bases, with 19 bases between the two germline ends. CDR3 length: 16 residues. CDR1 is LNHDA, CDR2 SQIVND, per germline (reference sequence). CDR3 residues: CASTQAVTDSNQPQHF. In nucleotides, the CDR3 is TGTGCCAGTACCCAAGCGGTGACAGACTCCAATCAGCCCCAGCATTTT.

The J gene is TRBJ2-7, the V gene TRBV19; 10 bases fit TRBD1. This CDR3 comprises 14 residues. In germline, CDR1 is LNHDA, CDR2 SQIVND (reference sequence). Trimming cost V 3 bases and J 3 bases; bases outside gene matches: 2. The CDR3 sequence: CASSIGQGDYEQYF. The CDR3 DNA is TGTGCCAGTAGTATTGGACAGGGGGACTACGAGCAGTACTTC.

The J gene is TRBJ2-7, the V gene TRBV18, with a tentative D call TRBD2 (6 bases). Deletions cut 6 bases from V and 0 bases from J, with 21 bases between. The length of the CDR3 is 17 residues. The V gene's germline CDR1 is KGHSH and CDR2 LQKENI. For the CDR3, the DNA is TGTGCCAGCTCGTTGGGCGGGAACGTCTACAGCTCCTACGAGCAGTACTTC. Translating gives CASSLGGNVYSSYEQYF. The full variable domain, its missing parts supplied by reference TRBV18 and TRBJ2-7, is NAGVMQNPRHLVRRRGQEARLRCSPMKGHSHVYWYRQLPEEGLKFMVYLQKENIIDESGMPKERFSAEFPKEGPSILRIQQVVRGDSAAYFCASSLGGNVYSSYEQYFGPGTRLTVT.